This entry is about one T cell receptor (beta chain). The data stem from a study of cytomegalovirus exposure and HLA in healthy donors. The V gene end was trimmed by 4 bases and the J gene end by 2 bases; junction bases not matched to a gene: 10. Germline V CDR1 and CDR2: SGHRS, YFSETQ. This CDR3 is built from 17 residues. 60 Vbeta and 13 Jbeta primers were used in PCR. Method: immunoSEQ multiplex PCR; TCRdb's copy keeps in-frame clones and lacks some. This repertoire shows fewer than 200,000 clones, 76% found once; its top ten account for less than 0.9%. This receptor was identified in a female donor in good health and CMV-seronegative. The sequencing input was PBMCs. The V call is TRBV5-1, the J call TRBJ2-5; 11 bases line up with TRBD2. The CDR3 DNA reads TGCGCCAGCAGCCTAGCCGGGACTAGCGGAGTTCAAGAGACCCAGTACTTC. It codes for CASSLAGTSGVQETQYF.